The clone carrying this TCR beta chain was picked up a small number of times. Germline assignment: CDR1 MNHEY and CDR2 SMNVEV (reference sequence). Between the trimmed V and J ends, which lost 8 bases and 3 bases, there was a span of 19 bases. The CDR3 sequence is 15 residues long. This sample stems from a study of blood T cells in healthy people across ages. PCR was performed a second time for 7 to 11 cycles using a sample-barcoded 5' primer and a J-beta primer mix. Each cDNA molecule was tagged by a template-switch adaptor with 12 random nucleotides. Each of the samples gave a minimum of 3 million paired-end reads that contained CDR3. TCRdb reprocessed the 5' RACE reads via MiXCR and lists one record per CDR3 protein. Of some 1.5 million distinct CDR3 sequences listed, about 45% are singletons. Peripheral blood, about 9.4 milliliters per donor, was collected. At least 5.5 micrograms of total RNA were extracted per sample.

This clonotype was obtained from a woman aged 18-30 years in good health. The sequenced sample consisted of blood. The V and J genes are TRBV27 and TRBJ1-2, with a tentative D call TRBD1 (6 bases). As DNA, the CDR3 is TGTGCCAGCGCTACCTTGGCGGGGGGCGACTATGGCTACACCTTC. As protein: CASATLAGGDYGYTF.